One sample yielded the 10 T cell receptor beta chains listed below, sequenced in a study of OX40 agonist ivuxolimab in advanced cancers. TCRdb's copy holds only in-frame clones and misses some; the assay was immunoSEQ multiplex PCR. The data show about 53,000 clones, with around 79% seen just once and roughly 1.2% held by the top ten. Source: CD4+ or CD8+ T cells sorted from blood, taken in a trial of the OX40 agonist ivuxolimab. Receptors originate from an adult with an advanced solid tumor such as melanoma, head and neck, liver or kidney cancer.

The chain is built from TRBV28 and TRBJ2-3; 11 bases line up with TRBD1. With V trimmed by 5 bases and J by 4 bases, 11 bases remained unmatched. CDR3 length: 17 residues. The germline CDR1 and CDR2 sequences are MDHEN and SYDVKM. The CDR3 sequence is CASSPKRTGGLSDTQYF. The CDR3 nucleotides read TGTGCCAGCAGTCCAAAACGGACAGGGGGCCTTTCAGATACGCAGTATTTT. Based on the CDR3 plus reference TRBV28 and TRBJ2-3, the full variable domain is DVKVTQSSRYLVKRTGEKVFLECVQDMDHENMFWYRQDPGLGLRLIYFSYDVKMKEKGDIPEGYSVSREKKERFSLILESASTNQTSMYLCASSPKRTGGLSDTQYFGPGTRLTVL.

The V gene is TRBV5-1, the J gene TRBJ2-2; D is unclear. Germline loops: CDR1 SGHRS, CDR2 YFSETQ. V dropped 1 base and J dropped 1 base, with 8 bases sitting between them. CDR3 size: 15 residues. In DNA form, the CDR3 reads TGCGCCAGCAGCTTGTTGGCAGGGAACACCGGGGAGCTGTTTTTT. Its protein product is CASSLLAGNTGELFF.

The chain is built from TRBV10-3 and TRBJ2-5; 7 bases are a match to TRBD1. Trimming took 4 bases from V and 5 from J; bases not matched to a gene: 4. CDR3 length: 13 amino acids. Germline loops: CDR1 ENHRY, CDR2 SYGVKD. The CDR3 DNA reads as TGTGCCATCAGTGGCAGGGGGAAGGAGACCCAGTACTTC. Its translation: CAISGRGKETQYF.

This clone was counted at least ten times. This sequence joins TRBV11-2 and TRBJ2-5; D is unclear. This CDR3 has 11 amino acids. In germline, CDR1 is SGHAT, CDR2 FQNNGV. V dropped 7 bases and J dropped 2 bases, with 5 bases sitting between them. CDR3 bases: TGTGCCAGCACAGCTCAAGAGACCCAGTACTTC. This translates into CASTAQETQYF.

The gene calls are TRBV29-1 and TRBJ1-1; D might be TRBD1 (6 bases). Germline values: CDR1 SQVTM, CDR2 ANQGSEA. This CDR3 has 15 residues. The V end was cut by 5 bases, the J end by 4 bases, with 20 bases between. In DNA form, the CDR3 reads TGCAGCGTTCTGGGACATATTATGGGGGGCACTGAAGCTTTCTTT. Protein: CSVLGHIMGGTEAFF.

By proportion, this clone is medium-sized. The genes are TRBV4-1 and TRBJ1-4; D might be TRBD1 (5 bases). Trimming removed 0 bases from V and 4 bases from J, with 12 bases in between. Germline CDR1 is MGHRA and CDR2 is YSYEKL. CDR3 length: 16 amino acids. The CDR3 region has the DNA TGCGCCAGCAGCCAAGATTGGGGGACTATTAATGAAAAACTGTTTTTT. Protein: CASSQDWGTINEKLFF.

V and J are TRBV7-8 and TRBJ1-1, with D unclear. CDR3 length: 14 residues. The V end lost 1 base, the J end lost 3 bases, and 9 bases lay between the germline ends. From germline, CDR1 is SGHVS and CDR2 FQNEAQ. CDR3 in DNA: TGTGCCAGCAGCTTAGGGAGACCGGACACTGAAGCTTTCTTT. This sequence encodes CASSLGRPDTEAFF. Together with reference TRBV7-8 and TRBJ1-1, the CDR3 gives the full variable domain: GAGVSQSPRYKVAKRGQDVALRCDPISGHVSLFWYQQALGQGPEFLTYFQNEAQLDKSGLPSDRFFAERPEGSVSTLKIQRTQQEDSAVYLCASSLGRPDTEAFFGQGTRLTVV.

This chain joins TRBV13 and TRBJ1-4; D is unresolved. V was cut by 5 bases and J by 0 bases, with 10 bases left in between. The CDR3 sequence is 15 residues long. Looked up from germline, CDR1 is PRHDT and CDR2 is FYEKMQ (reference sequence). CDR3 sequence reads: CASSQSKATNEKLFF. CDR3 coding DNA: TGTGCCAGCAGCCAATCGAAGGCAACTAATGAAAAACTGTTTTTT.

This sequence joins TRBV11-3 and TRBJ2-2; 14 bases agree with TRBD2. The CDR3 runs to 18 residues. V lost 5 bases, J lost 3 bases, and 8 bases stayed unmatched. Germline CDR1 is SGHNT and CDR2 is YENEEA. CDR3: CASSAGLAGAADTGELFF. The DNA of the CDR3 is TGTGCCAGCAGCGCGGGACTAGCGGGAGCCGCGGACACCGGGGAGCTGTTTTTT.

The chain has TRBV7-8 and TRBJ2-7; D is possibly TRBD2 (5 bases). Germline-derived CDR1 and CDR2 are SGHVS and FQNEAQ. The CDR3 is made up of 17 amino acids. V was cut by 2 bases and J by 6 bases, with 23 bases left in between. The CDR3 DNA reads TGTGCCAGCAGCTTACTTTCCGGGCGGACGGGGTCGGTCGAGCAGTACTTC. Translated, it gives CASSLLSGRTGSVEQYF.